This TCR beta chain stems from a study of human T cells and chemical hapten exposure. Study at large: Upper inner arm skin measuring about 2 cm by about 2 cm received 2% DPC for sensitization. Affected patients, primarily female, had alopecia areata, totalis or universalis. Study outcomes and limitations: With alopecia, donors may have immune responses unlike healthy people's.

CDR3 length: 17 residues. V shed 6 bases and J 0 bases; nucleotides not matched to a gene: 11. Concerning this clonotype: What it binds is not known.

TCRdb analysed the RACE reads with MiXCR anew, one entry per CDR3 protein. The table shows 85,000 to 100,000 distinct CDR3 sequences, with 25% to 35% occurring only once. This sample's time point: patch test 3, about 24 weeks after DPC sensitization. Sample treatment: therapeutic diphenylcyclopropenone sensitization with weekly scalp DPC. This receptor was obtained from a man aged 35 to 55 with alopecia areata. Some clones in this sample may be carry-over from other donors' samples. The source was whole blood, collected in connection with sensitization to the hapten diphenylcyclopropenone (DPC). The chain uses TRBV12-3 or TRBV12-4 and TRBJ2-1, with TRBD2 identical over 7 bases. The CDR3 protein is CASSHPGGGVSYNEQFF. The CDR3 DNA follows: TGTGCCAGCAGCCACCCGGGAGGCGGAGTCTCCTACAATGAGCAGTTCTTC.